This passage covers 12 T cell receptor beta chains from one sample sequenced in a study of cytomegalovirus exposure and HLA in healthy donors. Both 60 Vbeta primers and 13 Jbeta primers went into the PCR. TCRdb's copy holds only in-frame clones and misses some; the assay was immunoSEQ multiplex PCR. This sample has some 100,000 clones, with around 84% found just once. Sequenced material: PBMCs. The receptors here all came from a young woman in good health and CMV-seronegative.

The chain carries TRBV18 and TRBJ2-7, with TRBD2 matching over 8 bases. V lost 6 bases, J lost 5 bases, and 9 bases stayed unmatched. CDR1 is KGHSH and CDR2 is LQKENI in the germline V gene. The CDR3 is 14 amino acids. CDR3 sequence reads: CASSPGTRADEQYF. The CDR3 DNA follows: TGTGCCAGCTCGCCTGGGACTAGGGCGGACGAGCAGTACTTC.

J is TRBJ2-7 and V is TRBV27, with 8 bases fitting TRBD2. The CDR3 covers 15 residues. Unmatched junction bases numbered 6, after V lost 0 bases and J lost 5 bases. Germline assignment: CDR1 MNHEY and CDR2 SMNVEV (reference sequence). CDR3 DNA sequence: TGTGCCAGCAGTTTATCCCGGGGGGGTACAAACGAGCAGTACTTC. The encoded protein is CASSLSRGGTNEQYF.

The chain joins TRBV6-5 to TRBJ1-2, with TRBD1 matching 7 bases. Germline V gene lookup returns CDR1 MNHEY and CDR2 SVGAGI. V lost 6 bases to trimming and J lost 8 bases; unmatched junction nucleotides: 3. The CDR3 is 11 amino acids. DNA of the CDR3: TGTGCCAGCAGCTCAGGGGGAGGCTACACCTTC. This sequence encodes CASSSGGGYTF.

The rearrangement joins TRBV6-1 to TRBJ1-2; no clear D gene. Looked up from germline, CDR1 is MNHNS and CDR2 is SASEGT. V was clipped by 4 bases and J by 2 bases, with 5 bases between them. This CDR3 contains 12 residues. CDR3 sequence: CASSVMNYGYTF. The CDR3 nucleotides are TGTGCCAGCAGTGTCATGAACTATGGCTACACCTTC.

CDR3 DNA sequence: TGTGCCAGCAGCTTGACAGGGGAGACCCAGTACTTC. It codes for CASSLTGETQYF. The chain employs TRBV28 and TRBJ2-5, with 7 bases that match TRBD1. Losses at the gene ends were 6 bases for V and 5 bases for J; bases not matched to a gene: 3. This CDR3 is 12 amino acids long. CDR1 is MDHEN and CDR2 is SYDVKM in the germline V gene.

In its sample, this clone was seen a few times. The V call is TRBV18, the J call TRBJ2-2; 8 bases align to TRBD1. Germline assignment: CDR1 KGHSH and CDR2 LQKENI. Losses at the gene ends were 0 bases for V and 0 bases for J; bases not matched to a gene: 0. This CDR3 has 16 residues. CDR3 DNA: TGTGCCAGCTCACCACCACAGGGGGCGAACACCGGGGAGCTGTTTTTT. Translated, it gives CASSPPQGANTGELFF.

This sequence joins TRBV6-5 and TRBJ1-2, with a tentative D call TRBD1 (6 bases). Trimming pared 0 bases from V and 4 bases from J, leaving 15 bases between. Germline V gives CDR1 MNHEY, CDR2 SVGAGI. This CDR3 comprises 16 residues. CDR3 protein: CASSYSLGHGRYGYTF. In DNA form, the CDR3 reads TGTGCCAGCAGTTACTCGTTGGGACACGGACGCTATGGCTACACCTTC.

This clone was seen a single time. V is TRBV9 and J is TRBJ2-2; 16 nucleotides line up with TRBD2. The germline gives CDR1 SGDLS, CDR2 YYNGEE. V trimming: 4 bases; J trimming: 7 bases; junction bases outside the gene matches: 10. The CDR3 is made up of 18 amino acids. In DNA form, the CDR3 reads TGTGCCAGCAGCACAGACGGGACTAGCGGGGGGGAGGACGGGGAGCTGTTTTTT. Translation gives CASSTDGTSGGEDGELFF.

A note on this clone: Other DNA sequences from this sample encode an identical CDR3 as well. The chain employs TRBV6-4 and TRBJ2-3; the D gene is possibly TRBD1 (5 bases). V shed 0 bases and J shed 6 bases, with 10 bases lying between them. This CDR3 is built from 14 residues. The V gene's germline CDR1 is MRHNA and CDR2 SNTAGT. CDR3 in DNA: TGTGCCAGCAGTGACTCAGGTGGGGCGGATACGCAGTATTTT. Its protein product is CASSDSGGADTQYF.

This sequence joins TRBV27 and TRBJ1-5, with 7 bases matching TRBD1. The CDR3 has 14 amino acids. Trimming removed 5 bases from V and 8 bases from J; junction bases left unmatched: 9. In germline, CDR1 is MNHEY, CDR2 SMNVEV (reference sequence). CDR3 DNA: TGTGCCAGCAGTACGACAGGGTGGGAGAAGCCCCAGCATTTT. Its protein is CASSTTGWEKPQHF.

A few counts support this clone. The chain combines TRBV28 with TRBJ1-2, with D perhaps matching TRBD1 (5 bases). The CDR3 has 17 residues. V shed 6 bases and J shed 7 bases, with 27 bases lying between them. Germline V CDR1 and CDR2: MDHEN, SYDVKM. The CDR3 reads CASSPVGIKGQRGGYTF. The CDR3 DNA is TGTGCCAGCAGCCCCGTTGGAATAAAGGGGCAACGCGGTGGCTACACCTTC.

V is TRBV6-1 and J is TRBJ1-3; TRBD1 might be the D (6 bases). Germline values: CDR1 MNHNS, CDR2 SASEGT. V lost 3 bases, J lost 3 bases, and 12 bases lay in between. The length of the CDR3 is 15 residues. DNA of the CDR3: TGTGCCAGCAGTGAGCGGGGGGGCGTTGGAAACACCATATATTTT. Protein sequence: CASSERGGVGNTIYF.